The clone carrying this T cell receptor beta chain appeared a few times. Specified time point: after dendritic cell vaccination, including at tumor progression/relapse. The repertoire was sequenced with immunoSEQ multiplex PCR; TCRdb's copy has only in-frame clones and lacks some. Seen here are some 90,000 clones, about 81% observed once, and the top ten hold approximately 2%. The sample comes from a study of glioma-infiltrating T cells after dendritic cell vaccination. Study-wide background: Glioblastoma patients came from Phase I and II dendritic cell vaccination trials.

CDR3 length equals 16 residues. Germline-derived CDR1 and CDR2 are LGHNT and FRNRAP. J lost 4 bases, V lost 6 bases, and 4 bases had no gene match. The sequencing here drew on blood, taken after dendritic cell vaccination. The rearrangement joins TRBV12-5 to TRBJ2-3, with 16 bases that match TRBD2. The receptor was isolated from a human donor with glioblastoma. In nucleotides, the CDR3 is TGTGCTAGTGGCACTGGGACTAGCGGGGGGGCAGATACGCAGTATTTT. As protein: CASGTGTSGGADTQYF.